The entry below gives a single TCR beta chain sequence along with its context. This clone's antigen is unknown. Base-call qualities are not available, and no considerably larger clone is one nucleotide away. The collaborating institutions used their own protocols to collect whole blood in K2EDTA tubes. For TCRbeta analysis, collaborator samples were shipped as frozen whole blood, as isolated PBMCs, or as DNA extracted from either sample type. This sample was taken from a study of blood T cell repertoires in COVID-19 (dated by TCRdb to about 2020). In the study overall: The collaborator samples originated in the United States, Italy and Spain and spanned the acute and convalescent phases of COVID-19. The prospective study material was composed of cDNA or gDNA derived from T cells, B-cell-depleted T cells, or PBMCs. The dataset comprised deeply sampled blood TCRbeta repertoires from subjects exposed to, actively infected with, or recovered from COVID-19. A freely available public database, intended as a resource for researchers studying the immune response to SARS-CoV-2, is where the repertoires were released. The samples were drawn from two sources: the first 160 participants of the ongoing ImmuneRACE study, and 950 to 1,500 subjects contributed by 6 global collaborators. Sample metadata almost always included a de-identified subject ID, COVID-19 status, age in years and sex. Where available, HLA class I and class II types were taken from metadata supplied by the sample provider and were not determined by assay-based typing.

Overall results and qualifications from the work: Clinical and demographic metadata were provided uncurated, with the amount varying by source and participant.

TCRbeta CDR3 regions were amplified from genomic DNA using the immunoSEQ Assay, a bias-controlled multiplex PCR. The authors' pipeline ran thus. Nucleated cell counts per sample were estimated from amplification of reference gene primers within the assay. To quantify the absolute abundance of each unique TCRbeta CDR3 rearrangement, sequence reads were collapsed and filtered. For each sample, productive Simpson clonality was calculated by taking the square root of Simpson's diversity index across productive rearrangements. TCRdb stores this immuneACCESS table with in-frame sequences only. Part of the clones is absent; in the studies checked, under half of the shortfall reflects unresolved V genes, and no reason is known for the rest. V, J and clone size reflect that table, while D and trimming were determined from the DNA. For this sample there are around 100,000 clones; around four fifths appear just once. 10% to 15% of the sample belongs to the ten largest clones.

The junction carries 16 bases between V and J, which are trimmed by 10 bases and 4 bases respectively. From its cysteine to its phenylalanine, the CDR3 spans 13 amino acids. Only CDR3 DNA remains: 39 bases, in frame from the first base. For CDR1 and CDR2, the germline V gene lists MDHEN and SYDVKM. The sample consisted of peripheral blood. This receptor was obtained from a man aged 50 or older with active or convalescent COVID-19. The sequence is built from TRBV28 and TRBJ1-2; the D region possibly corresponds to TRBD1 (6 bases align). The base sequence is TGTGCCATCAACTCGGCAGGGGCCTATGGCTACACCTTC. It codes for CAINSAGAYGYTF.